This record covers a single T cell receptor (beta chain). It lacks a known antigen. Base qualities are not at hand, and no much larger clone is one base apart. The entry originates in a study of PD-1 blockade in mismatch repair-deficient tumors listed by TCRdb under 2017. In the study overall: Between late 2013 and September 2016, the trial enrolled roughly 85 consecutive patients with 12 mismatch repair-deficient cancer types, every one of whom had been previously treated and was progressing. Tumor-associated T cell clones in the peripheral blood of patients responding to PD-1 blockade were tracked using deep sequencing of TCR CDR3 regions. Findings and caveats that apply to the study as a whole: Rapid expansion after pembrolizumab followed by contraction, generally before radiologic responses, was shown by tumor-resident clones, which were often undetectable in blood before treatment.

The library was made by the immunoSEQ multiplex PCR assay. In its TCRdb copy, this immuneACCESS table keeps in-frame sequences only and misses some clones. Where compared with another copy, unresolved V genes explain less than half of these, and the others have no known cause. This sample lists tens of thousands of clones; 81% were detected once. The ten largest account for roughly 2.8% of the sample. In light of the paper, this sample's time point label describes: peripheral blood 12 weeks after first pembrolizumab dose. For each enrolled patient, mismatch repair deficiency was established using either polymerase chain reaction or immunohistochemistry. TCR sequencing was performed for a few patients who responded to pembrolizumab therapy. In the phase II trial, pembrolizumab PD-1 blockade was tested prospectively in advanced mismatch repair-deficient cancers, no matter which tissue of origin the cancers came from. Serial peripheral blood T cell samples were collected before and at multiple times after starting PD-1 blockade. Blood sampling times were expressed in weeks after the first pembrolizumab dose.

The cysteine opens and the phenylalanine closes a CDR3 of 13 amino acids. Only the CDR3 DNA is retained, 39 bases long and in frame from the first base. V is clipped by 7 bases and J by 4 bases, and the sequence between their germline boundaries is 12 bases long. CDR1 SGHKS and CDR2 YYEKEE are derived from the germline V gene (reference sequence). This receptor was obtained from an adult with mismatch repair-deficient cancer. Source: peripheral blood, taken 12 weeks after starting pembrolizumab. This chain joins TRBV5-5 to TRBJ1-3, with no D gene named confidently. The CDR3 protein is CASGLDFGNTIYF. The DNA is as follows: TGTGCCAGCGGACTCGATTTCGGAAACACCATATATTTT. Where the CDR3 stops, the reference TRBV5-5 and TRBJ1-3 genes take over; the full variable domain is DAGVTQSPTHLIKTRGQQVTLRCSPISGHKSVSWYQQVLGQGPQFIFQYYEKEERGRGNFPDRFSARQFPNYSSELNVNALLLGDSALYLCASGLDFGNTIYFGEGSWLTVV.